The 7 T cell receptor beta chains below come from one sample, sequenced in a study of human T cells and chemical hapten exposure. In TCRdb, the RACE reads were re-called with MiXCR into one record per CDR3 protein. Counted here are about 120,000 distinct CDR3 sequences, roughly 14% occurring once; the ten biggest clones make up approximately 2.8%. Noted time point: pre-sensitization, week 0. The treatment: therapeutic diphenylcyclopropenone sensitization with weekly scalp DPC. This material consisted of whole blood, taken in connection with sensitization to the hapten diphenylcyclopropenone (DPC). The origin of the receptors is a young woman with alopecia areata. Some clones in this sample may be carry-over from other donors' samples.

V gene TRBV5-5 combines with J gene TRBJ2-2; no clear D. V lost 0 bases and J 7 bases, leaving 7 bases between the germline ends. Germline V CDR1 and CDR2: SGHKS, YYEKEE (reference sequence). There are 13 residues in the CDR3. Written as DNA, the CDR3 is TGTGCCAGCAGCTTGGTGGCTTTCGGGGAGCTGTTTTTT. Encoded protein: CASSLVAFGELFF. Supplemented by reference TRBV5-5 and TRBJ2-2, the full variable domain reads DAGVTQSPTHLIKTRGQQVTLRCSPISGHKSVSWYQQVLGQGPQFIFQYYEKEERGRGNFPDRFSARQFPNYSSELNVNALLLGDSALYLCASSLVAFGELFFGEGSRLTVL.

This clonotype has a handful of counts. The CDR3 loop reads CASSAAPADTQYF. DNA of the CDR3: TGTGCCAGCAGCGCGGCCCCGGCTGATACGCAGTATTTT. The V and J genes are TRBV14 and TRBJ2-3; D gene unclear. Germline V gene sequence: CDR1 SGHDN, CDR2 FVKESK. The length of the CDR3 is 13 residues. Trimming stripped 5 bases from V and 6 bases from J, with 12 bases between.

This clonotype was found a few times. The rearrangement joins TRBV7-2 to TRBJ2-5, with TRBD1 matching 8 bases. The CDR3 runs 18 residues. The germline V gene has CDR1 SGHTA and CDR2 FQGNSA. J was trimmed by 2 bases and V by 6 bases; bases with no gene match: 17. CDR3 in DNA: TGTGCCAGCAGGATACCTCCAGGGGGCCGCAGAGCACAAGAGACCCAGTACTTC. This sequence encodes CASRIPPGGRRAQETQYF.

This clonotype was detected only a few times. The chain combines TRBV29-1 with TRBJ1-2; D is ambiguous. The germline CDR1 and CDR2 sequences are SQVTM and ANQGSEA. This CDR3 has 11 amino acids. The CDR3 sequence: CSAPWGYGYTF. The DNA for the CDR3 is TGCAGTGCTCCTTGGGGCTATGGCTACACCTTC.

This clonotype occurred a few times. The chain links TRBV7-2 to TRBJ1-6; TRBD1 matches at 7 bases. Trimming cost V 4 bases and J 10 bases; bases outside gene matches: 7. Germline-derived CDR1 and CDR2 are SGHTA and FQGNSA. The CDR3 spans 14 residues. CDR3 sequence reads: CASSSTGRQSPLHF. DNA of the CDR3: TGTGCCAGCAGCTCGACAGGGAGGCAATCACCCCTCCACTTT.

This clonotype was picked up a small number of times. In nucleotides, the CDR3 is TGTGCCACCAGCAGAGATACTCAGGTTCTGGTTTTGGATACGCAGTATTTT. It yields the protein CATSRDTQVLVLDTQYF. This chain links TRBV15 with TRBJ2-3; no reliable D call. The germline gives CDR1 LNHNV, CDR2 YYDKDF (reference sequence). Trimming shortened V by 0 bases and J by 6 bases, and 19 bases separated the two germline ends. The CDR3 spans 17 residues.

This clonotype was seen a handful of times. The chain employs TRBV12-3 or TRBV12-4 and TRBJ1-3; TRBD1 agrees at 7 bases. Trimming removed 3 bases from V and 0 bases from J; junction bases left unmatched: 11. The CDR3 runs 18 residues. CDR3 sequence reads: CASSFEDRSPSSGNTIYF. The CDR3 DNA reads as TGTGCCAGCAGTTTCGAGGACAGGTCCCCGAGCTCTGGAAACACCATATATTTT.